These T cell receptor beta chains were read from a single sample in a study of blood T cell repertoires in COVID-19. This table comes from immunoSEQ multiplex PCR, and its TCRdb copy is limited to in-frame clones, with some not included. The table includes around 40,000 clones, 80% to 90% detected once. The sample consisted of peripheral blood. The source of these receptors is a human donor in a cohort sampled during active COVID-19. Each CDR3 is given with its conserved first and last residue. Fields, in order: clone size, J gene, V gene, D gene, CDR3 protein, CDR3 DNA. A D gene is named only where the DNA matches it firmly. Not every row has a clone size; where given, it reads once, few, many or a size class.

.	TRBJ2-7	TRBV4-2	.	CASSHPGGNRYEQYF	TGTGCCAGCAGCCATCCTGGGGGGAATCGCTACGAGCAGTACTTC
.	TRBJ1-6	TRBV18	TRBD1	CASLGTGDSPLHF	TGTGCCAGCCTAGGGACAGGGGACTCACCCCTCCACTTT
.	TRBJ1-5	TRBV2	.	CASSGLGQPQHF	TGTGCCAGCAGCGGACTGGGTCAGCCCCAGCATTTT
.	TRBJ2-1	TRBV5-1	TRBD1	CASSKGQVYNEQFF	TGCGCCAGCAGCAAGGGACAGGTATACAATGAGCAGTTCTTC
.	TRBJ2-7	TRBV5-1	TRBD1	CASSRTGSSYEQYF	TGCGCCAGCAGCCGGACAGGGAGCTCCTACGAGCAGTACTTC
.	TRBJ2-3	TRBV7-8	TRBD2	CASSLAPLAGVFLGKYF	TGTGCCAGCAGCTTAGCGCCACTAGCGGGGGTTTTTTTGGGGAAGTATTTT
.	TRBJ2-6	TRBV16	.	CASNQGRASGANVLTF	TGTGCCAGCAACCAGGGCAGGGCTTCTGGGGCCAACGTCCTGACTTTC
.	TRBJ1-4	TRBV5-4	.	CASSFIGGSNEKLFF	TGTGCCAGCAGCTTCATAGGGGGTTCTAATGAAAAACTGTTTTTT
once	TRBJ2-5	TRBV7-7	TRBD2	CASSRTSGSQETQYF	TGTGCCAGCAGCCGGACTAGCGGGAGCCAAGAGACCCAGTACTTC
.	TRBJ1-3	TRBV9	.	CASSATGNPGNTIYF	TGTGCCAGCAGCGCCACAGGGAATCCGGGAAACACCATATATTTT
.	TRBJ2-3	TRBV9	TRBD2	CASSGTAGRETDTQYF	TGTGCCAGCAGCGGGACCGCGGGGCGGGAGACAGATACGCAGTATTTT
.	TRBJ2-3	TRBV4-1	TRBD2	CASSQARTSGTSTDTQYF	TGCGCCAGCAGCCAAGCCAGGACTAGCGGGACTAGCACAGATACGCAGTATTTT
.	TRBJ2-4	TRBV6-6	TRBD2	CASSPTGAGGVKNIQYF	TGTGCCAGCAGTCCAACGGGAGCGGGGGGTGTCAAAAACATTCAGTACTTC
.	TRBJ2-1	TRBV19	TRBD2	CASRIGVAGGGEQFF	TGTGCTAGTAGGATAGGAGTAGCGGGGGGCGGTGAGCAGTTCTTC
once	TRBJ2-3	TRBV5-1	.	CASSLGSGPTDTQYF	TGCGCCAGCAGCTTGGGTAGCGGCCCCACAGATACGCAGTATTTT
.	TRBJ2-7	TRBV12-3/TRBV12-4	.	CASKRGSSYEQYF	TGTGCCAGCAAACGTGGCAGCTCCTACGAGCAGTACTTC
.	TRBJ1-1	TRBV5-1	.	CASSLVSAGTGNTEAFF	TGCGCCAGCAGCTTGGTGTCCGCGGGGACTGGGAACACTGAAGCTTTCTTT
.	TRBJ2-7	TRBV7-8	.	CASSSRDTNSYEQYF	TGTGCCAGCAGCTCCCGGGACACCAACTCCTACGAGCAGTACTTC
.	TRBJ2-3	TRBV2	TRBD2	CASSLRLAGGHTDTQYF	TGTGCCAGCAGTCTTCGACTAGCGGGGGGACACACAGATACGCAGTATTTT
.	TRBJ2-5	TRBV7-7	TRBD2	CASSRGLAGGETQYF	TGTGCCAGCAGCCGGGGACTAGCGGGGGGCGAGACCCAGTACTTC
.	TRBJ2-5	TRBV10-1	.	CASSVNADRGETQYF	TGCGCCAGCAGTGTAAATGCGGACCGGGGAGAGACCCAGTACTTC
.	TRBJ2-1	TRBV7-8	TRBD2	CASSLGEGPQFF	TGTGCCAGCAGCTTAGGGGAGGGGCCGCAGTTCTTC
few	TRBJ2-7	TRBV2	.	CASSNSRYEQYF	TGTGCCAGCAGCAATAGTCGGTACGAGCAGTACTTC
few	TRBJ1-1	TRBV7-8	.	CASSLGRAVSGTEAFF	TGTGCCAGCAGCTTAGGTAGAGCGGTTTCTGGCACTGAAGCTTTCTTT